What follows are 8 T cell receptor beta chains derived from one specimen sequenced in a study of blood T cells in healthy people across ages. A second PCR of 7 to 11 cycles used a sample-barcoded 5' primer and a J-beta primer mix. MiXCR was run by TCRdb on the 5' RACE reads, yielding one entry per CDR3 protein. The sample records around 1,800,000 distinct CDR3 sequences, 35% to 50% being singletons. Sequencing used blood. Source of these receptors: a human donor in good health.

The V call is TRBV7-8, the J call TRBJ2-7; a weak D match, TRBD1 (6 bases). Germline loops: CDR1 SGHVS, CDR2 FQNEAQ. Trimming cost V 4 bases and J 0 bases, with 10 bases left between them. The CDR3 is 14 residues long. The CDR3 coding sequence is TGTGCCAGCAGCTACGACAGGACCTCCTACGAGCAGTACTTC. Its protein is CASSYDRTSYEQYF.

The V and J genes are TRBV28 and TRBJ1-1; TRBD1 might be the D (6 bases). The CDR3 runs 12 residues. V lost 7 bases, J lost 11 bases, and 17 bases lay in between. CDR1 is MDHEN and CDR2 is SYDVKM in the germline V gene. CDR3 in amino acids: CASNLQGREAFF. DNA of the CDR3: TGTGCCAGCAATCTACAGGGTAGGGAGGCTTTCTTT.

The V and J genes are TRBV7-8 and TRBJ1-1; D perhaps matches TRBD1 (5 bases). CDR1 and CDR2 from the germline V gene are SGHVS and FQNEAQ. V lost 5 bases to trimming and J lost 2 bases, with 15 bases between them. The CDR3 runs to 15 residues. For the CDR3, the DNA is TGTGCCAGCAGCCGCCCGAGGACATCTAACACTGAAGCTTTCTTT. Amino acids: CASSRPRTSNTEAFF.

The chain recombines TRBV7-8 with TRBJ2-7; the D is unclear. The ends were cut back, 4 bases at V and 2 bases at J, with 12 bases in the middle. CDR3 length: 14 residues. From germline, CDR1 is SGHVS and CDR2 FQNEAQ. CDR3 DNA sequence: TGTGCCAGCAGCTACAATTCGCAAACCTACGAGCAGTACTTC. This gives the protein CASSYNSQTYEQYF.

V gene TRBV12-3 or TRBV12-4 combines with J gene TRBJ1-1; D gene ambiguous. This CDR3 comprises 13 residues. V lost 6 bases and J 0 bases, leaving 8 bases between the germline ends. CDR3 nucleotides: TGTGCCAGCAGGCCCCGGATGAACACTGAAGCTTTCTTT. The encoded protein is CASRPRMNTEAFF.

The V and J genes are TRBV15 and TRBJ2-6; a weak D match, TRBD2 (6 bases). The CDR3 extends over 16 amino acids. Germline CDR1 reads LNHNV; CDR2 reads YYDKDF (reference sequence). V was cut by 0 bases and J by 2 bases, with 8 bases left in between. The CDR3: CATSRDPGAGANVLTF. CDR3 DNA: TGTGCCACCAGCAGAGATCCGGGGGCTGGGGCCAACGTCCTGACTTTC.

CDR3 residues: CASSQGTSVRNTEAFF. DNA of the CDR3: TGTGCCAGCTCGCAAGGGACATCAGTTAGAAACACTGAAGCTTTCTTT. The J gene is TRBJ1-1, the V gene TRBV19; D is perhaps TRBD1 (6 bases). V was shortened by 9 bases and J by 2 bases, with 22 bases between the two germline ends. The CDR3 has 16 residues. Germline V gives CDR1 LNHDA, CDR2 SQIVND (reference sequence).

This clonotype showed up just a few times. This chain joins TRBV4-2 and TRBJ1-5; D gene uncertain. The V and J ends lost 0 bases and 5 bases respectively, with 8 bases between them. The CDR3 has 14 amino acids. CDR1 LGHNA and CDR2 YNFKEQ come from the germline V gene. The DNA of the CDR3 is TGTGCCAGCAGCCAAGAGGGATCCGATCAGCCCCAGCATTTT. This encodes CASSQEGSDQPQHF.